This entry lists 11 T cell receptor beta chains sequenced from one sample in a study of blood T cells in healthy people across ages. Together with a sample-barcoded 5' primer, a J-beta primer mix was included in a second PCR lasting roughly 6 to 12 cycles. TCRdb passed the 5' RACE reads through MiXCR, listing each CDR3 protein once. The sample has more than 450,000 distinct CDR3 sequences, roughly a quarter seen once. A further study also used this sample, focusing on T cells of mothers and their children.

What was sequenced was blood. These receptors came from a boy between 2 and 10 years old in good health.

The chain joins TRBV15 to TRBJ1-2; D not certain. The length of the CDR3 is 11 residues. Germline assignment: CDR1 LNHNV and CDR2 YYDKDF (reference sequence). The V and J ends lost 6 bases and 7 bases respectively, with 9 bases between them. The CDR3 DNA reads as TGTGCCACCAGAGACGGGGTTGGCTACACCTTC. Its translation is CATRDGVGYTF.

In this sample, this clonotype turned up a few times. The chain uses TRBV5-5 and TRBJ2-7, with TRBD2 matching over 10 bases. CDR3 length: 15 amino acids. V lost 4 bases to trimming and J lost 3 bases; unmatched junction nucleotides: 7. The V gene's germline CDR1 is SGHKS and CDR2 YYEKEE (reference sequence). CDR3 protein: CASSQGLAASYEQYF. CDR3 DNA sequence: TGTGCCAGCAGCCAAGGACTAGCGGCAAGCTACGAGCAGTACTTC.

This clonotype was seen a few times. V and J are TRBV7-2 and TRBJ2-3; 13 bases map to TRBD2. J lost 4 bases, V lost 5 bases, and 6 bases had no gene match. This CDR3 has 16 residues. Germline V gives CDR1 SGHTA, CDR2 FQGNSA. CDR3 residues: CASSARTSGSPDTQYF. CDR3 coding DNA: TGTGCCAGCAGCGCGAGGACTAGCGGGAGTCCAGATACGCAGTATTTT. Together with reference TRBV7-2 and TRBJ2-3, the CDR3 gives the full variable domain: GAGVSQSPSNKVTEKGKDVELRCDPISGHTALYWYRQSLGQGLEFLIYFQGNSAPDKSGLPSDRFSAERTGGSVSTLTIQRTQQEDSAVYLCASSARTSGSPDTQYFGPGTRLTVL.

This rearrangement joins TRBV19 to TRBJ2-7; 11 nucleotides match TRBD2. Per the germline V gene, CDR1 is LNHDA and CDR2 is SQIVND (reference sequence). V was pared by 6 bases and J by 6 bases, with 4 bases of the junction left unmatched. CDR3 length: 13 amino acids. DNA for the CDR3: TGTGCCAGTAGGACGACTAGCGGGACCGAGCAGTACTTC. Protein sequence: CASRTTSGTEQYF.

This clonotype was seen a single time. This chain links TRBV12-3 or TRBV12-4 with TRBJ1-2, with D hard to call. The germline V and J ends were trimmed by 5 bases and 4 bases, with 8 bases remaining between them. The CDR3 covers 12 residues. The CDR3, as DNA: TGTGCCAGCAGTACGTGGGGCTATGGCTACACCTTC. Its protein is CASSTWGYGYTF.

The chain combines TRBV14 with TRBJ2-5; weak D call: TRBD1 (6 bases). The end of the DNA fits TRBJ2-7 better, so the J call may be wrong. CDR1 and CDR2 (germline): SGHDN, FVKESK. The CDR3 is 13 amino acids. CDR3 DNA sequence: TGTGCCAGCAGCCTCCGTTCAGGGGTCGAGCAGTACTTC. Its translation is CASSLRSGVEQYF.

This clonotype has at least ten counts. This sequence joins TRBV27 and TRBJ2-7, with 7 bases identical to TRBD2. V gave up 5 bases and J gave up 6 bases; unmatched junction bases: 4. The CDR3 runs to 12 residues. In germline, CDR1 is MNHEY, CDR2 SMNVEV (reference sequence). The CDR3: CASSTRGGEQYF. In DNA form, the CDR3 reads TGTGCCAGCAGTACCCGCGGGGGCGAGCAGTACTTC.

DNA for the CDR3: TGCAGCGCTGGGACAGGCCAGGAAAAACTGTTTTTT. Its protein is CSAGTGQEKLFF. The V gene is TRBV29-1, the J gene TRBJ1-4; 8 bases map to TRBD1. The V gene end was trimmed by 7 bases and the J gene end by 8 bases; junction bases not matched to a gene: 6. The CDR3 covers 12 residues. CDR1 SQVTM and CDR2 ANQGSEA come from the germline V gene. The entire variable domain, with the rest obtained from reference TRBV29-1 and TRBJ1-4, is as follows: SAVISQKPSRDICQRGTSLTIQCQVDSQVTMMFWYRQQPGQSLTLIATANQGSEATYESGFVIDKFPISRPNLTFSTLTVSNMSPEDSSIYLCSAGTGQEKLFFGSGTQLSVL.

The sample holds a few counts of this clonotype. The rearrangement joins TRBV6-5 to TRBJ1-2; 7 bases are a match to TRBD1. The length of the CDR3 is 18 residues. Germline V gives CDR1 MNHEY, CDR2 SVGAGI. V gave up 2 bases and J gave up 5 bases; unmatched junction bases: 17. This CDR3 is CASSYDRQGAYGIYGYTF. In nucleotides, the CDR3 is TGTGCCAGCAGTTACGACCGACAGGGTGCATATGGGATATATGGCTACACCTTC.

V is TRBV7-6 and J is TRBJ2-5; weak D call: TRBD1 (5 bases). This CDR3 spans 13 amino acids. The V end lost 5 bases, the J end lost 5 bases, and 12 bases lay between the germline ends. Germline V lookup: CDR1 SGHVS, CDR2 FNYEAQ. The CDR3 bases are TGTGCCAGCAGCCCAGGGTCCTTCGAGACCCAGTACTTC. Amino acids: CASSPGSFETQYF.

Note on this clonotype: A read error may produce the germline difference seen at one junction end. V and J are TRBV7-2 and TRBJ2-7, with TRBD2 identical over 10 bases. CDR1 is SGHTA, CDR2 FQGNSA, per germline. This CDR3 is 14 amino acids long. The DNA for the CDR3 is TGTGCCAGCAGCCCTAGCGGGGGATCCTACGAGCAGCACTTC. Its translation: CASSPSGGSYEQHF.